This TCR beta chain came from a study of T cell responses to AZD1222 COVID-19 vaccine. Turning to this clone: Its specificity is not known.

Sequencing used immunoSEQ multiplex PCR; TCRdb keeps in-frame clones, though not all of them. The sample shows about 110,000 clones, approximately 94% of them seen only once. Study-level results: Receipt of two AZD1222 doses was followed by a rise in Spike-specific TCR breadth and depth. Clonal diversity was possibly underestimated, and white British individuals and females predominated among donors.

The ends were cut back, 5 bases at V and 5 bases at J, with 16 bases in the middle. The CDR3 has 14 residues. Germline values: CDR1 MNHEY, CDR2 SVGAGI. The rearrangement uses TRBV6-5 and TRBJ2-7, with TRBD2 as a possible D gene (5 bases). This specimen consisted of peripheral blood, obtained 28 days after the second AZD1222 dose. The clonotype comes from an adult who received the AZD1222 COVID-19 vaccine. CDR3 in amino acids: CASSPLGLINEQYF. The DNA for the CDR3 is TGTGCCAGCAGTCCACTCGGACTCATTAACGAGCAGTACTTC.